Below, 28 T cell receptor beta chains from the same sample are listed, as sequenced in a study of T cell responses to AZD1222 COVID-19 vaccine. TCRdb keeps only in-frame clones here, not all; method: immunoSEQ multiplex PCR. The table has about 180,000 clones, roughly 91% seen once; the top ten hold about 1%. Source: peripheral blood, taken 28 days after the second dose of the MenACWY control vaccine. The origin of the receptors is an adult who received the MenACWY meningococcal vaccine as a control.

The chain is built from TRBV13 and TRBJ2-7, with 8 bases lining up with TRBD1. V lost 1 base, J lost 0 bases, and 5 bases stayed unmatched. Germline V CDR1 and CDR2: PRHDT, FYEKMQ (reference sequence). The CDR3 consists of 16 residues. The CDR3 loop is CASSLARDRSSYEQYF. The CDR3 bases are TGTGCCAGCAGCTTAGCTCGGGACAGGAGCTCCTACGAGCAGTACTTC.

This sequence joins TRBV30 and TRBJ2-3; D not resolved. Trimming shortened V by 2 bases and J by 2 bases, and 8 bases separated the two germline ends. The CDR3 is made up of 13 amino acids. The V gene's germline CDR1 is GTSNPN and CDR2 SVGIG (reference sequence). The CDR3 reads CAWSWITTDTQYF. DNA for the CDR3: TGTGCCTGGAGTTGGATTACCACAGATACGCAGTATTTT.

The V call is TRBV24-1, the J call TRBJ2-3; D is unclear. CDR3 length: 14 residues. V was cut by 2 bases and J by 1 base, with 6 bases left in between. The germline V gene has CDR1 KGHDR and CDR2 SFDVKD. For the CDR3, the DNA is TGTGCCACCAGTGATTCCAGACGCACAGATACGCAGTATTTT. It specifies CATSDSRRTDTQYF.

The chain couples TRBV7-9 to TRBJ1-4, with a possible D match to TRBD1 (5 bases). Between the trimmed V and J ends, which lost 0 bases and 0 bases, there was a span of 8 bases. The germline V gene encodes CDR1 SEHNR and CDR2 FQNEAQ (reference sequence). This CDR3 has 16 residues. The DNA of the CDR3 is TGTGCCAGCAGCTTAGCGCGACAGTCAACTAATGAAAAACTGTTTTTT. Encoded protein: CASSLARQSTNEKLFF.

V gene TRBV18 combines with J gene TRBJ1-6; TRBD1 is a possible D gene (6 bases). Germline CDR1 reads KGHSH; CDR2 reads LQKENI. The V end was cut by 3 bases, the J end by 6 bases, with 9 bases between. The CDR3 runs 14 residues. CDR3 DNA: TGTGCCAGCTCACCGGACAGCTCTAATTCACCCCTCCACTTT. Residues: CASSPDSSNSPLHF.

The chain carries TRBV5-1 and TRBJ1-1, with 8 bases fitting TRBD1. Unmatched junction bases numbered 13, after V lost 4 bases and J lost 5 bases. The germline V gene has CDR1 SGHRS and CDR2 YFSETQ. The CDR3 has 16 residues. The CDR3 reads CASSPSSGQGGTEAFF. The CDR3 DNA reads as TGCGCCAGCAGCCCCAGCTCTGGACAGGGTGGGACTGAAGCTTTCTTT.

The V and J genes are TRBV30 and TRBJ2-1; perhaps D is TRBD1 or TRBD2 (5 bases each). Germline V gives CDR1 GTSNPN, CDR2 SVGIG (reference sequence). The ends were cut back, 3 bases at V and 6 bases at J, with 15 bases in the middle. This CDR3 region has 14 residues. CDR3 nucleotides: TGTGCCTGGAGCACAATATTGAGGGGCAATGAGCAGTTCTTC. This encodes CAWSTILRGNEQFF.

The chain has TRBV20-1 and TRBJ2-7, with D uncertain. The ends were cut back, 5 bases at V and 7 bases at J, with 12 bases in the middle. There are 11 residues in the CDR3. Germline loops: CDR1 DFQATT, CDR2 SNEGSKA (reference sequence). The CDR3: CSAANLREQYF. The CDR3 DNA follows: TGCAGTGCTGCCAACTTGAGAGAGCAGTACTTC.

The gene calls are TRBV18 and TRBJ2-1; D is possibly TRBD1 (5 bases). Trimming pared 3 bases from V and 0 bases from J, leaving 12 bases between. Germline V lookup: CDR1 KGHSH, CDR2 LQKENI. CDR3 length: 16 residues. This CDR3 is CASSPTAYSSYNEQFF. DNA of the CDR3: TGTGCCAGCTCACCGACAGCATATTCCTCCTACAATGAGCAGTTCTTC.

This chain links TRBV18 with TRBJ2-3, with a weak D call TRBD1 (6 bases). This CDR3 has 15 amino acids. Germline values: CDR1 KGHSH, CDR2 LQKENI. V lost 3 bases to trimming and J lost 3 bases, with 13 bases between them. The CDR3 DNA reads as TGTGCCAGCTCACCTACACAGGGAAGGACAGATACGCAGTATTTT. Translation gives CASSPTQGRTDTQYF.

The gene calls are TRBV6-6 and TRBJ1-4, with D perhaps matching TRBD1 (6 bases). CDR1 is MNHNY, CDR2 SVGAGI, per germline (reference sequence). The V end lost 0 bases, the J end lost 7 bases, and 12 bases lay between the germline ends. This CDR3 spans 15 amino acids. DNA of the CDR3: TGTGCCAGCAGTTACTCGGGCAGGGGAGGTGAAAAACTGTTTTTT. This translates into CASSYSGRGGEKLFF.

V and J are TRBV24-1 and TRBJ2-7; 10 nucleotides align to TRBD1. CDR1 is KGHDR, CDR2 SFDVKD, per germline. The V segment lost 2 bases and the J segment 5 bases; nucleotides outside the gene matches: 5. There are 15 residues in the CDR3. The CDR3 DNA is TGTGCCACCAGTGATTCCGGGACAGGGGTGGACGAGCAGTACTTC. Encoded protein: CATSDSGTGVDEQYF.

V and J are TRBV30 and TRBJ1-1, with a possible D match to TRBD1 (6 bases). Germline-derived CDR1 and CDR2 are GTSNPN and SVGIG (reference sequence). Trimming cost V 2 bases and J 6 bases, with 16 bases left between them. This CDR3 contains 14 residues. CDR3 sequence: CAWSSTGSSSEAFF. In DNA, the CDR3 is TGTGCCTGGAGTTCAACAGGGTCTTCCTCTGAAGCTTTCTTT.

The chain links TRBV9 to TRBJ1-5; no clear D. The CDR3 length is 15 residues. V lost 4 bases to trimming and J lost 3 bases, with 14 bases between them. CDR1 and CDR2 (germline): SGDLS, YYNGEE. CDR3 loop: CASSRGFGPNQPQHF. The CDR3 DNA sequence: TGTGCCAGCAGCCGGGGTTTTGGGCCCAATCAGCCCCAGCATTTT.

J is TRBJ2-7 and V is TRBV30, with 7 positions matching TRBD2. The J segment lost 3 bases and the V segment lost 5 bases, leaving 7 bases of the junction unmatched. The CDR3 loop spans 13 amino acids. Germline-derived CDR1 and CDR2 are GTSNPN and SVGIG (reference sequence). CDR3 nucleotide sequence: TGTGCCTGGCAGAGCGGGACCATCTACGAGCAGTACTTC. Protein sequence: CAWQSGTIYEQYF. The full variable domain, its missing parts supplied by reference TRBV30 and TRBJ2-7, is SQTIHQWPATLVQPVGSPLSLECTVEGTSNPNLYWYRQAAGRGLQLLFYSVGIGQISSEVPQNLSASRPQDRQFILSSKKLLLSDSGFYLCAWQSGTIYEQYFGPGTRLTVT.

The V gene is TRBV12-3 or TRBV12-4, the J gene TRBJ2-2; 8 positions agree with TRBD2. The CDR3 spans 12 residues. The V segment lost 7 bases and the J segment 7 bases; nucleotides outside the gene matches: 2. The CDR3: CASTRGGGELFF. CDR3 DNA sequence: TGTGCCAGCACCCGGGGGGGCGGGGAGCTGTTTTTT.

The chain recombines TRBV6-6 with TRBJ1-2, with TRBD1 matching 9 bases. The CDR3 spans 17 residues. From germline, CDR1 is MNHNY and CDR2 SVGAGI (reference sequence). With 5 bases clipped from V and 2 bases from J, the junction kept 12 bases outside the gene matches. CDR3 protein: CASSRPGQGSWNYGYTF. CDR3 sequence (DNA): TGTGCCAGCAGTCGTCCGGGACAGGGCTCTTGGAACTATGGCTACACCTTC.

CDR3 nucleotides: TGTGCCAGCAGATCTGATAGATCTAATCAGCCCCAGCATTTT. The encoded protein is CASRSDRSNQPQHF. This chain joins TRBV6-5 and TRBJ1-5; D unresolved. Germline assignment: CDR1 MNHEY and CDR2 SVGAGI. V lost 6 bases, J lost 4 bases, and 13 bases lay in between. The length of the CDR3 is 14 residues.

Turning to this clone: One end of the junction does not line up with germline, which may come from a read error. The chain carries TRBV3-1 (or the pseudogene TRBV3-2) and TRBJ1-2; D remains unclear. The germline gives CDR1 LGHDT, CDR2 YNNKEL (reference sequence). The CDR3 is made up of 17 amino acids. The CDR3 region is CASSKDGGSLANYGYTF. In DNA, the CDR3 is TGTGCCAGCAGCAAAGACGGTGGCAGTTTAGCTAACTATGGCTACACCTTC.

The chain employs TRBV6-5 and TRBJ1-4, with TRBD1 matching over 8 bases. CDR3 length: 15 residues. After removal of 2 bases from V and 5 bases from J, the junction contained 4 bases not matched to a gene. Germline V gives CDR1 MNHEY, CDR2 SVGAGI. The DNA of the CDR3 is TGTGCCAGCAGTTACCCGGGACAGGAAAATGAAAAACTGTTTTTT. Protein: CASSYPGQENEKLFF.

A single count supports this clone. The rearrangement links TRBV20-1 to TRBJ1-6; 9 bases align to TRBD1. Germline V gene sequence: CDR1 DFQATT, CDR2 SNEGSKA (reference sequence). Trimming cost V 3 bases and J 9 bases; bases outside gene matches: 6. The CDR3 contains 14 residues. The CDR3 loop reads CSASLRTGVSPLHF. The CDR3 bases are TGCAGTGCTAGTCTCAGGACAGGGGTTTCACCCCTCCACTTT.

The V and J genes are TRBV2 and TRBJ2-1; no reliable D call. CDR1 and CDR2 (germline): SNHLY, FYNNEI. The CDR3 is 16 residues long. V shed 2 bases and J shed 2 bases, with 13 bases lying between them. The chain's CDR3 is CASSERLTVPYNEQFF. Written as DNA, the CDR3 is TGTGCCAGCAGTGAAAGACTGACCGTACCCTACAATGAGCAGTTCTTC.

This clone was recorded once. The genes are TRBV2 and TRBJ1-2; D might be TRBD1 (6 bases). Trimming took 1 base from V and 8 from J, leaving 11 bases between them. Germline V lookup: CDR1 SNHLY, CDR2 FYNNEI. The CDR3 has 13 amino acids. The CDR3 nucleotides are TGTGCCAGCAGTGAAGGGCCAGGGGCCGGCTACACCTTC. Its protein is CASSEGPGAGYTF.

This clone was observed once. The rearrangement links TRBV19 to TRBJ2-7; D not resolved. Germline V gene lookup returns CDR1 LNHDA and CDR2 SQIVND (reference sequence). The CDR3 extends over 13 amino acids. V lost 8 bases and J 0 bases, leaving 11 bases between the germline ends. The CDR3, as DNA: TGTGCCAGTGGGGATAAACACTCCTACGAGCAGTACTTC. Protein product: CASGDKHSYEQYF.

V is TRBV29-1 and J is TRBJ1-2; no clear D gene. The V end lost 0 bases, the J end lost 1 base, and 12 bases lay between the germline ends. Germline CDR1 and CDR2: SQVTM and ANQGSEA. The CDR3 runs 15 residues. The CDR3 DNA follows: TGCAGCGTTGAAGAGCGATCAGGCGGTAACTATGGCTACACCTTC. Its protein product is CSVEERSGGNYGYTF.

The chain combines TRBV4-2 with TRBJ2-5; 8 bases match TRBD1. The trim removed 1 base at V and 0 bases at J, leaving 1 base unmatched. CDR1 and CDR2 from the germline V gene are LGHNA and YNFKEQ. The CDR3 loop spans 15 amino acids. The CDR3 here is CASSQGDRYQETQYF. The CDR3 region has the DNA TGTGCCAGCAGCCAAGGGGACAGGTACCAAGAGACCCAGTACTTC.

CDR3 in amino acids: CASSSRGGKGYTF. CDR3 in DNA: TGTGCCAGCAGCTCCAGGGGGGGGAAGGGCTACACCTTC. This chain links TRBV7-2 with TRBJ1-2; TRBD1 matches at 7 bases. CDR3 size: 13 residues. Trimming cost V 4 bases and J 8 bases; bases outside gene matches: 7. Germline lookup yields CDR1 SGHTA and CDR2 FQGNSA.

This clone was counted only a few times. The V and J genes are TRBV21-1 and TRBJ1-2. TRBV21-1 corresponds to a pseudogene. The CDR3 length is 19 residues. The CDR3 DNA follows: TGTGCCAGCAGCAAAGTGGGGCCGAGGTCGAGGGGTTACTACTATGGCTACACCTTC. It yields the protein CASSKVGPRSRGYYYGYTF.